This entry describes one T cell receptor beta chain. RNA, at roughly 0.5 to 1 ug, was reverse transcribed with random hexamers. TCRdb re-called the immunoSEQ multiplex PCR reads through MiXCR, storing one row per CDR3 protein. The table has about 120,000 distinct CDR3 sequences, 90% to 95% seen once. These data are taken from a study of CD8 T cells in Susac syndrome. Trimming took off 3 bases at V and 1 base at J, with 18 bases between the two ends. The germline V gene has CDR1 LGHNA and CDR2 YNFKEQ. This CDR3 has 17 amino acids. The chain joins TRBV4-2 to TRBJ1-1; no reliable D call. Sequenced input: CD8+ T cells from PBMCs. This receptor was identified in a human donor with Susac syndrome. The CDR3 DNA sequence: TGTGCCAGCAGCCATGCTCTGGGCCCGGCAAGGAACACTGAAGCTTTCTTT. It codes for CASSHALGPARNTEAFF.